The source of this T cell receptor beta chain is a study of T cell responses to AZD1222 COVID-19 vaccine (dated by TCRdb to the early 2020s). In terms of the full investigation: Because spike-specific TCR depth and breadth did not differ between the two schedules, AZD1222 recipients who got a second dose at roughly 4 weeks were pooled with those who got a second dose at roughly 12 weeks. TCR sequencing was performed for 230 to 250 trial participants, of whom roughly 200 were given two doses of AZD1222 and around 25 were given two doses of MenACWY control vaccine. Trial participants were enrolled into age subgroups of 18-55, 56-69 and 70-plus years, which contained about 150, 27 and 61 TCR-sequenced participants, respectively.

Study-wide conclusions, independent of this receptor: A significant rise in spike-specific TCR breadth and depth was observed after two AZD1222 doses relative to day 0 and relative to MenACWY recipients. Epitopes outside the regions mutated in the B.1.351 and B.1.1.7 variants were reportedly recognized by nearly half of the unique spike-specific TCRs. Participants were mostly white British and included more females than males, and it was suggested by the authors that clonal diversity may have been underestimated. Conclusions about previously exposed vaccinees were limited because only six AZD1222 recipients were SARS-CoV-2 seropositive at baseline. The 56-69-year group was small, and its depth increase did not reach significance, likely because of low power. Because no day 14 peak-response samples were available, repertoires were characterized only after the peak T cell response. The whole spike protein was spanned by vaccine-associated CD4 TCRs, and dominant responses were seen in regions 160-218 and 743-854.

The CDR3 regions of human TCRbeta chains were analyzed by immunosequencing. Concerning the study's data processing: TCRs in the repertoires were matched against a reference library of SARS-CoV-2-specific TCRs that had been generated with the MIRA antigen-specificity platform. Breadth was defined as the fraction of unique TCRs that were SARS-CoV-2-associated. Depth was defined as the fraction of total T cells that were SARS-CoV-2-associated. Using the MIRA data, every spike-specific TCR was mapped to the spike region that the TCR reacted to and assigned to either a CD4 or a CD8 class. Log10-transformed breadth and depth values were compared by one-way ANOVA with Sidak's multiple comparisons tests. TCRdb carries this immuneACCESS record with in-frame sequences only. Its versions omit some clonotypes, under half of them owing to an unresolved V gene in the studies checked, with the rest unexplained. That table is the source of V, J and clone size, and D and trimming were worked out from the DNA. This sample gives 75,000 to 100,000 clones in total; 70% to 90% of them show up just once. The ten largest clones represent about 3% of the sample.

About this clone: Its specific antigen is unknown. No per-base quality is available; no much larger clone lies one base away.

Read against the paper, the sample's time point label means: baseline before first vaccination. The vaccinee samples were drawn from two UK trials, COV001 and COV002, one of which was a single-blind randomized controlled phase 2/3 trial testing AZD1222 (ChAdOx1 nCoV-19) in healthy adults. For TCRbeta chain sequencing, PBMC samples were collected from trial participants at day 0 and at day 28 after the second dose. The CDR3 runs 14 amino acids, cysteine and phenylalanine included. The CDR3 DNA has 42 bases and is translated from base 1. At the junction V is shortened by 4 bases and J by 0 bases, with 9 bases in between. CDR1 and CDR2 (SGHKS, YYEKEE) derive from the germline V gene (reference sequence).

This receptor was taken from an adult in good health. Recombination linked TRBV5-5 to TRBJ2-3, with the D gene not clear enough to name. The starting material was peripheral blood, obtained on day 0 of AZD1222 vaccination. The CDR3 has the sequence CASSAGKSTDTQYF. The DNA sequence reads TGTGCCAGCAGCGCCGGAAAGAGCACAGATACGCAGTATTTT.